These 24 T cell receptor beta chains came from one sample sequenced in a study of OX40 agonist ivuxolimab in advanced cancers. Using immunoSEQ multiplex PCR, the repertoire was profiled, and TCRdb retains in-frame clones only, with some absent. This sample has fewer than 55,000 clones, with about 89% found just once. This sample comprised CD4+ or CD8+ T cells sorted from blood, obtained in a trial of the OX40 agonist ivuxolimab. Every receptor here comes from an adult with an advanced solid tumor such as melanoma, head and neck, liver or kidney cancer.

This chain connects TRBV5-1 to TRBJ1-5; the D is unclear. Trimming removed 1 base from V and 4 bases from J, with 9 bases in between. The CDR3 is 14 amino acids. Germline V lookup: CDR1 SGHRS, CDR2 YFSETQ. The CDR3 DNA reads TGCGCCAGCAGCTTGTGGGGTGAGAATCAGCCCCAGCATTTT. Encoded protein: CASSLWGENQPQHF. The whole variable domain, filled in from reference TRBV5-1 and TRBJ1-5, reads KAGVTQTPRYLIKTRGQQVTLSCSPISGHRSVSWYQQTPGQGLQFLFEYFSETQRNKGNFPGRFSGRQFSNSRSEMNVSTLELGDSALYLCASSLWGENQPQHFGDGTRLSIL.

A few counts support this clone. The chain is built from TRBV6-5 and TRBJ2-3, with 9 positions matching TRBD1. The CDR3 length is 13 residues. Trimming cost V 5 bases and J 8 bases; bases outside gene matches: 5. Germline loops: CDR1 MNHEY, CDR2 SVGAGI. CDR3 sequence reads: CASSGDRGVTQYF. The DNA for the CDR3 is TGTGCCAGCAGTGGCGACAGGGGGGTTACGCAGTATTTT.

The gene calls are TRBV7-2 and TRBJ1-6; a possible D gene is TRBD1 (6 bases). The germline CDR1 and CDR2 sequences are SGHTA and FQGNSA. The CDR3 consists of 14 residues. V was pared by 4 bases and J by 8 bases, with 12 bases between. The CDR3 reads CASSSQRGYSPLHF. CDR3 nucleotide sequence: TGTGCCAGCAGCTCCCAGAGGGGGTATTCACCCCTCCACTTT.

This clone was recorded only once. The V and J genes are TRBV6-1 and TRBJ2-2, with D hard to call. Trimming left V 7 bases short and J 1 base short, with 13 bases between. Germline V gene sequence: CDR1 MNHNS, CDR2 SASEGT. This CDR3 comprises 15 residues. The CDR3, as DNA: TGTGCCAGCAAGTTGGCTCCCGAGAACACCGGGGAGCTGTTTTTT. Its protein product is CASKLAPENTGELFF.

In the case of this clone: At one end, the junction sequence differs from germline, possibly due to a read error. As DNA, the CDR3 is TGTGCCAGCAGCGTTCACACAGATACACAGTATTTT. Protein: CASSVHTDTQYF. The chain is built from TRBV9 and TRBJ2-3; D is unclear. The CDR3 loop spans 12 amino acids. Germline V gene data show CDR1 as SGDLS and CDR2 as YYNGEE.

The chain is built from TRBV9 and TRBJ2-3; 8 bases are shared with TRBD1. The V gene end was trimmed by 4 bases and the J gene end by 4 bases; junction bases not matched to a gene: 8. From germline, CDR1 is SGDLS and CDR2 YYNGEE. This CDR3 is 15 amino acids long. The CDR3 here is CASSTSGGGPDTQYF. The DNA of the CDR3 is TGTGCCAGCAGCACGTCAGGGGGCGGACCAGATACGCAGTATTTT.

This chain links TRBV28 with TRBJ1-3, with D unresolved. Germline V gene lookup returns CDR1 MDHEN and CDR2 SYDVKM. The germline V and J ends were trimmed by 4 bases and 7 bases, with 17 bases remaining between them. The CDR3 length is 15 residues. CDR3 in amino acids: CASSSPRAQTNTIYF. The CDR3 DNA reads as TGTGCCAGCAGTTCTCCCCGGGCGCAAACCAACACCATATATTTT.

This chain joins TRBV28 and TRBJ1-5; 7 bases match TRBD1. This CDR3 has 16 residues. Germline CDR1 is MDHEN and CDR2 is SYDVKM. V lost 5 bases to trimming and J lost 7 bases; unmatched junction nucleotides: 14. The chain's CDR3 is CASSRATAGGRQPQHF. As DNA, the CDR3 is TGTGCCAGCAGTCGCGCAACGGCAGGGGGTAGACAGCCCCAGCATTTT.

Here the CDR3 DNA reads TGTGCCAGCAGCCAAGCCTCTACCCTAAACAATGAGCAGTTCTTC. Translated, it gives CASSQASTLNNEQFF. This chain joins TRBV4-2 and TRBJ2-1; D unresolved. Trimming removed 1 base at V and 5 bases at J, with 12 bases between. Germline values: CDR1 LGHNA, CDR2 YNFKEQ. The CDR3 loop spans 15 amino acids.

V is TRBV19 and J is TRBJ1-6; weak D call: TRBD1 (6 bases). The CDR3 length is 16 residues. V lost 5 bases and J lost 7, with 18 bases in between. From germline, CDR1 is LNHDA and CDR2 SQIVND (reference sequence). CDR3: CASSPNNRARNSPLHF. The CDR3 nucleotides read TGTGCCAGTAGTCCTAATAACAGGGCTCGGAATTCACCCCTCCACTTT.

This chain connects TRBV6-6 to TRBJ2-1; the match to TRBD1 covers 11 bases. The CDR3 loop spans 15 amino acids. J lost 7 bases, V lost 6 bases, and 8 bases had no gene match. CDR1 is MNHNY and CDR2 is SVGAGI in the germline V gene (reference sequence). CDR3 sequence: CASRRGTGGKNEQFF. Written as DNA, the CDR3 is TGTGCCAGCAGGCGCGGGACAGGGGGGAAGAATGAGCAGTTCTTC.

This chain joins TRBV14 and TRBJ1-5; 9 bases are a match to TRBD1. V was pared by 3 bases and J by 6 bases, with 12 bases of the junction left unmatched. The CDR3 has 17 residues. The germline gives CDR1 SGHDN, CDR2 FVKESK. This chain's CDR3 is CASSHPWGTGPFQPQHF. CDR3 nucleotides: TGTGCCAGCAGCCACCCCTGGGGGACAGGGCCTTTTCAGCCCCAGCATTTT.

The chain is built from TRBV13 and TRBJ2-7; 7 nucleotides match TRBD1. The CDR3 has 14 residues. Germline V CDR1 and CDR2: PRHDT, FYEKMQ (reference sequence). With 2 bases clipped from V and 3 bases from J, the junction kept 4 bases outside the gene matches. CDR3 sequence reads: CASSLTGQSYEQYF. The DNA for the CDR3 is TGTGCCAGCAGCTTAACGGGACAGAGCTACGAGCAGTACTTC.

The chain uses TRBV19 and TRBJ2-1, with 9 bases lining up with TRBD2. Germline trimming cut 3 bases from V and 7 bases from J; bases unmatched to any gene: 10. Germline lookup yields CDR1 LNHDA and CDR2 SQIVND (reference sequence). The CDR3 has 16 residues. Here the CDR3 reads CASSIIAGGIKNEQFF. In DNA, the CDR3 is TGTGCCAGTAGTATCATTGCGGGGGGGATTAAGAATGAGCAGTTCTTC.

The gene calls are TRBV6-5 and TRBJ1-4, with unresolved D. This CDR3 is 15 amino acids long. Germline values: CDR1 MNHEY, CDR2 SVGAGI. V was shortened by 7 bases and J by 0 bases, with 12 bases between the two germline ends. For the CDR3, the DNA is TGTGCCAGCAACCCGACGGCCCCAACTAATGAAAAACTGTTTTTT. Protein: CASNPTAPTNEKLFF.

The genes are TRBV28 and TRBJ1-3, with 8 nucleotides matching TRBD1. The CDR3 length is 14 residues. V lost 6 bases, J lost 4 bases, and 5 bases stayed unmatched. Per germline, CDR1 MDHEN and CDR2 SYDVKM. CDR3 nucleotide sequence: TGTGCCAGCAGACCGACAGGGGCAGGAAACACCATATATTTT. It specifies CASRPTGAGNTIYF. The full variable domain, its missing parts supplied by reference TRBV28 and TRBJ1-3, is DVKVTQSSRYLVKRTGEKVFLECVQDMDHENMFWYRQDPGLGLRLIYFSYDVKMKEKGDIPEGYSVSREKKERFSLILESASTNQTSMYLCASRPTGAGNTIYFGEGSWLTVV.

The genes are TRBV5-4 and TRBJ2-3, with D perhaps matching TRBD1 (6 bases). V lost 0 bases, J lost 2 bases, and 13 bases lay in between. This CDR3 comprises 16 residues. CDR1 is SGHNT and CDR2 is YYREEE in the germline V gene (reference sequence). CDR3 bases: TGTGCCAGCAGCTTGGATGGCAGGGGCTACACAGATACGCAGTATTTT. Its translation is CASSLDGRGYTDTQYF.

The chain is built from TRBV5-1 and TRBJ2-2; possibly TRBD1 for D (5 bases). The germline V and J ends were trimmed by 0 bases and 5 bases, with 14 bases remaining between them. The germline gives CDR1 SGHRS, CDR2 YFSETQ. This CDR3 is built from 16 residues. DNA for the CDR3: TGCGCCAGCAGCTTGGGTCCCCAGGGTCTGACCGGGGAGCTGTTTTTT. Translating gives CASSLGPQGLTGELFF. Full variable domain (rest looked up from reference TRBV5-1 and TRBJ2-2): KAGVTQTPRYLIKTRGQQVTLSCSPISGHRSVSWYQQTPGQGLQFLFEYFSETQRNKGNFPGRFSGRQFSNSRSEMNVSTLELGDSALYLCASSLGPQGLTGELFFGEGSRLTVL.

The chain couples TRBV9 to TRBJ2-1, with 10 bases fitting TRBD2. J gave up 7 bases and V 3 bases, and 13 bases lay outside the gene matches. Germline-derived CDR1 and CDR2 are SGDLS and YYNGEE. This CDR3 is built from 17 residues. The CDR3 here is CASSAQSGLAVRNEQFF. CDR3 DNA sequence: TGTGCCAGCAGCGCTCAATCCGGACTAGCGGTTAGAAATGAGCAGTTCTTC.

V usage is TRBV7-2 and J usage is TRBJ1-5; D gene uncertain. The ends were cut back, 5 bases at V and 8 bases at J, with 13 bases in the middle. From germline, CDR1 is SGHTA and CDR2 FQGNSA. The CDR3 covers 13 residues. In DNA form, the CDR3 reads TGTGCCAGCAGCCCTGGGAGTTTTGAGCCCCAGCATTTT. Encoded protein: CASSPGSFEPQHF.

The V and J genes are TRBV14 and TRBJ2-1; TRBD2 agrees at 10 bases. The CDR3 sequence is 17 residues long. Germline assignment: CDR1 SGHDN and CDR2 FVKESK. Trimming cost V 2 bases and J 4 bases; bases outside gene matches: 8. The CDR3 coding sequence is TGTGCCAGCAGCCAACCCGGGACTAGCGCCGTGTACAATGAGCAGTTCTTC. It codes for CASSQPGTSAVYNEQFF.

This sequence joins TRBV28 and TRBJ2-1; 10 positions agree with TRBD2. The V gene's germline CDR1 is MDHEN and CDR2 SYDVKM. V gave up 4 bases and J gave up 4 bases; unmatched junction bases: 19. The CDR3 runs to 20 residues. The CDR3 bases are TGTGCCAGCAGTTCGAGGAGCGGGGGGGCAGGTACTCGTGGATACAATGAGCAGTTCTTC. This sequence encodes CASSSRSGGAGTRGYNEQFF. The full variable domain, with the rest looked up from reference TRBV28 and TRBJ2-1, is DVKVTQSSRYLVKRTGEKVFLECVQDMDHENMFWYRQDPGLGLRLIYFSYDVKMKEKGDIPEGYSVSREKKERFSLILESASTNQTSMYLCASSSRSGGAGTRGYNEQFFGPGTRLTVL.

This clone was seen only a few times. The chain has TRBV9 and TRBJ1-4; D gene uncertain. The V and J ends lost 7 bases and 7 bases respectively, with 14 bases between them. Germline V gene sequence: CDR1 SGDLS, CDR2 YYNGEE. CDR3 size: 13 residues. The CDR3 loop is CASSGFDGEKLFF. The DNA of the CDR3 is TGTGCCAGCTCCGGGTTCGACGGTGAAAAACTGTTTTTT.

The V and J genes are TRBV18 and TRBJ1-4; D is unresolved. This CDR3 spans 14 amino acids. Trimming took off 2 bases at V and 0 bases at J, with 4 bases between the two ends. Germline values: CDR1 KGHSH, CDR2 LQKENI. The CDR3 DNA reads as TGTGCCAGCTCACCAATTGCAACTAATGAAAAACTGTTTTTT. This encodes CASSPIATNEKLFF.